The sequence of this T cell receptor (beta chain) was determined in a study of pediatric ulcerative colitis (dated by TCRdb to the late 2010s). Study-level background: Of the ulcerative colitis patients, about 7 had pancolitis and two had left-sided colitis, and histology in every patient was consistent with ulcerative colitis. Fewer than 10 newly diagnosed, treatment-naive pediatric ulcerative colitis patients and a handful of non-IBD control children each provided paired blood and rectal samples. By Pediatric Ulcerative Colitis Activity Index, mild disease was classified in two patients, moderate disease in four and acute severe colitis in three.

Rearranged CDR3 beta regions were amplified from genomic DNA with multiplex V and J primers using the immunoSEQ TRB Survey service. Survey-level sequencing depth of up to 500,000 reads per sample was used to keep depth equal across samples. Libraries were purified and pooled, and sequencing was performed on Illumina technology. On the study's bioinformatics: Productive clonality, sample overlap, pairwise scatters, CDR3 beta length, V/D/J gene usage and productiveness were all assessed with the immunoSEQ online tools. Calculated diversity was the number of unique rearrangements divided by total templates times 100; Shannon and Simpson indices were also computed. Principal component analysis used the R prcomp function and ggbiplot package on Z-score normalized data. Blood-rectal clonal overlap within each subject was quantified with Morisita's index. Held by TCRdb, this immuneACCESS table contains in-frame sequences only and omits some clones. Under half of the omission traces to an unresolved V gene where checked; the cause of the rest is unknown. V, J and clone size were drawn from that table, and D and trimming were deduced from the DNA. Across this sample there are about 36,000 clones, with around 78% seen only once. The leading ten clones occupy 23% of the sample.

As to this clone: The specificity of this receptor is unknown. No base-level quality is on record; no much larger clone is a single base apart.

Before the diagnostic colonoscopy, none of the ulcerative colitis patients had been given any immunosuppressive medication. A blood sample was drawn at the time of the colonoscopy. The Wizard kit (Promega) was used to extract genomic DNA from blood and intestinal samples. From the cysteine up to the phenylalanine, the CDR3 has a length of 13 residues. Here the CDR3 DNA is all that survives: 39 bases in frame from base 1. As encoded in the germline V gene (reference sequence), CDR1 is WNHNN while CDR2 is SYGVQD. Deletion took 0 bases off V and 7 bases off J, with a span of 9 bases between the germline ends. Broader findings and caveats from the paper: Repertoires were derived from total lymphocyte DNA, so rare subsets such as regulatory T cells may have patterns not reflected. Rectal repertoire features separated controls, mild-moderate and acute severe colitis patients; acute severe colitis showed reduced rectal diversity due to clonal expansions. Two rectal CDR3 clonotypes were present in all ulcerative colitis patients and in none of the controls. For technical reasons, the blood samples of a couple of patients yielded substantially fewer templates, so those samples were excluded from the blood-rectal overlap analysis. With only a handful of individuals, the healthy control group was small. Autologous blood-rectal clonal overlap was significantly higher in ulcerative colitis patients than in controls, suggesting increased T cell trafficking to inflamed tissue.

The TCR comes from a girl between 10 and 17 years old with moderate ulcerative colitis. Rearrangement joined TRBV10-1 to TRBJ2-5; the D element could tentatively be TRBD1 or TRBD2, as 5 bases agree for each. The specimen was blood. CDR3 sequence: CASSESARGTQYF. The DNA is TGCGCCAGCAGTGAGTCAGCGAGGGGGACCCAGTACTTC.